These 30 T cell receptor delta chains share one sample of origin, sequenced in a study of γδ T cells in repeated Plasmodium falciparum infection. TCRdb re-called the multiplex PCR reads using CATT. The sample has 45,000 to 70,000 delta-chain clones, about 1.5% seen once. Flow sorting of PBMC yielded separate Vgamma9/Vdelta2+ and Vdelta2-negative gammadelta T cell populations for bulk repertoire analysis. Sequenced sample: gamma-delta T cells from blood. The receptor source for this set is a pool of human donors (malaria-infected and uninfected, not separated).

Concerning this clone: TCRdb's entry gives the protein of a much larger clone, which mismatches this DNA's translation at residue 10, likely from a read error; the protein reported here is translated from the DNA. V gene TRDV2 combines with J gene TRDJ1; D is perhaps TRDD3 (5 bases). Matching the DNA to germline supplied the J gene, which TCRdb does not give. CDR1 and CDR2 (germline): GEAIGNYY, EKD. With 0 bases removed from V and 3 bases from J, the gap between germline ends came to 31 bases. The CDR3 totals 21 residues. The CDR3 DNA reads as TGTGCCTGTGACACCGATGACGGGGGGCGGATCGACCCCCCCGACGCCGATAAACTCATCTTT. Encoded protein: CACDTDDGGRIDPPDADKLIF.

This clone was seen repeatedly, ten times or more. This chain links TRDV2 with TRDJ1; TRDD3 might be the D (5 bases). The CDR3 is 22 amino acids. The V end was cut by 3 bases, the J end by 2 bases, with 36 bases between. The V gene's germline CDR1 is GEAIGNYY and CDR2 EKD. CDR3 nucleotides: TGTGCCTGTGACCGTAAAGTTTCCCCCGAGGGGGTCCCTAGAGGGGCGACCGATAAACTCATCTTT. The encoded protein is CACDRKVSPEGVPRGATDKLIF.

The chain links TRDV1 to TRDJ2, with 8 bases lining up with TRDD3. The J gene, not given by TCRdb, was assigned here from a germline match of the nucleotide sequence. This CDR3 spans 21 amino acids. The junction had 20 bases not matched to a gene; V was cut back by 4 bases and J by 1 base. CDR1 and CDR2 (germline): TSWWSYY, QGS. The CDR3 DNA sequence: TGTGCTCTTGGGGTCTTCCTTTCTGGTGGTGGGGGATTAAATTTGACAGCACAACTCTTCTTT. This gives the protein CALGVFLSGGGGLNLTAQLFF.

This clone was detected only a few times. A read error is the likely source, as a far larger clone sits one nucleotide away. The identical CDR3 is also encoded by other nucleotide sequences in the sample. The chain joins TRDV1 to TRDJ1, with D perhaps TRDD3 (6 bases). The germline V gene encodes CDR1 TSWWSYY and CDR2 QGS. The CDR3 runs to 16 residues. Trimming removed 1 base at V and 5 bases at J, with 17 bases between. The CDR3 bases are TGTGCTCTTGGGGAACGCTTGGGGGTCTGCGGTGATAAACTCATCTTT. It codes for CALGERLGVCGDKLIF.

This clone showed up many times. This likely stems from a read error, as it lies one base from a far larger clone. The gene calls are TRDV1 and TRDJ1; 9 nucleotides line up with TRDD3. The CDR3 runs to 22 residues. The germline V gene encodes CDR1 TSWWSYY and CDR2 QGS. V trimming: 0 bases; J trimming: 1 base; junction bases outside the gene matches: 21. The CDR3 region has the DNA TGTGCTCTTGGGGAACTAAAGGCCTCCTCGGCTGGGGGATTCACCTGCACCGATAAACTCATCTTT. Amino acid sequence: CALGELKASSAGGFTCTDKLIF.

This clone has at least ten counts. A far larger clone lies a single base away; this is likely a read error. Other nucleotide sequences from this sample produce the same CDR3. The chain employs TRDV2 and TRDJ1; D is unresolved. Per germline, CDR1 GEAIGNYY and CDR2 EKD. Trimming left V 1 base short and J 0 bases short, with 8 bases between. This CDR3 has 14 amino acids. This CDR3 reads CACDTLEYTDKLIF. The CDR3 DNA reads as TGTGCCTGTGACACTCTAGAGTACACCGATAAACTCATCTTT.

Note on this clone: The TCRdb record carries a much larger clone's protein, which differs from this DNA's translation at residue 4; a read error is the likely cause, and the protein listed here is the DNA translation. The rearrangement uses TRDV2 and TRDJ1, with 10 bases identical to TRDD3. The J gene is not listed in TCRdb, so it was assigned here from a DNA match to germline. CDR1 and CDR2 from the germline V gene are GEAIGNYY and EKD. V shed 5 bases, J shed 1 base, and the junction held 24 bases outside the gene matches. The CDR3 consists of 21 residues. CDR3 nucleotides: TGTGCCTGTGGCGCGTACTGGGGGATGGCTCCGGGTGCGGGTGGCACCGATAAACTCATCTTT. Its translation: CACGAYWGMAPGAGGTDKLIF.

Points on this clone: A far larger clone is one nucleotide away, so this likely arose from a read error. The same CDR3 also results from other DNA sequences found in this sample. The chain links TRDV1 to TRDJ1, with 11 positions matching TRDD3. TCRdb leaves out the J gene; it was filled in here by matching the DNA to germline. This CDR3 comprises 24 residues. Germline V gives CDR1 TSWWSYY, CDR2 QGS. The CDR3 sequence is CALGAFPANGGYGTRPRYTDKLIF. CDR3 in DNA: TGTGCCCTTGGGGCCTTTCCTGCGAATGGGGGATACGGGACAAGACCGCGGTACACCGATAAACTCATCTTT.

Ten or more counts support this clone. The rearrangement uses TRDV1 and TRDJ1; 10 bases are a match to TRDD3. J was trimmed by 0 bases and V by 1 base; bases with no gene match: 23. The V gene's germline CDR1 is TSWWSYY and CDR2 QGS. The CDR3 contains 23 residues. CDR3 nucleotides: TGTGCTCTTGGGGAACCATTTACTAGGGTCGCTCACTGGGGGATCCTTTACACCGATAAACTCATCTTT. This codes for CALGEPFTRVAHWGILYTDKLIF.

This clone was seen more than once but under ten times. This likely reflects a read error, since a far larger clone is one base away. Different DNA sequences within this sample yield the same CDR3. The chain couples TRDV1 to TRDJ1; TRDD3 aligns across 9 bases. TCRdb offers no J gene call, so here the DNA was matched to germline to obtain one. CDR3 size: 21 residues. Germline values: CDR1 TSWWSYY, CDR2 QGS. Trimming took 1 base from V and 0 from J; bases not matched to a gene: 18. The DNA of the CDR3 is TGTGCTCTTGGGGAACGGGGCTTCCGAGGCACTGGGGGAGCGTACACCGATAAACTCATCTTT. Encoded protein: CALGERGFRGTGGAYTDKLIF.

This clone was recorded at least ten times. This sequence is one base from a far larger clone and is likely a read error. Other nucleotide sequences in the sample specify the same CDR3. The V gene is TRDV3, the J gene TRDJ1; no firm D call. There are 18 residues in the CDR3. The germline CDR1 and CDR2 sequences are TVYSNPD and GDNSRS (reference sequence). The CDR3 loop reads CAFRSPNLRRSQVDKLIF. CDR3 sequence (DNA): TGCGCCTTTAGGTCCCCCAATCTCCGGCGGAGTCAAGTCGATAAACTCATCTTT. The full variable domain, completed using reference TRDV3 and TRDJ1, is CDKVTQSSPDQTVASGSEVVLLCTYDTVYSNPDLFWYRIRPDYSFQFVFYGDNSRSEGADFTQGRFSVKHILTQKAFHLVISPVRTEDSATYYCAFRSPNLRRSQVDKLIFGKGTRVTVEP.

The table lists this clone with many counts. TCRdb lists the protein of a much larger clone for this DNA, which differs at residue 8, so this is likely a read error; the protein given here is translated from the DNA itself. V and J are TRDV1 and TRDJ1; D not certain. The J gene, absent from TCRdb, was called here by matching the DNA to germline. CDR1 and CDR2 (germline): TSWWSYY, QGS. The CDR3 sequence is 16 residues long. V was clipped by 2 bases and J by 2 bases, with 15 bases between them. CDR3 sequence (DNA): TGTGCTCTTGGGGAAGAAGAAACCTCTCTTACCGATAAACTCATCTTT. This codes for CALGEEETSLTDKLIF.

There are many counts of this clone. TCRdb shows a much larger clone's protein in place of this DNA's translation, and the two differ at residue 17, likely through a read error; the protein shown is translated from the DNA. The gene calls are TRDV2 and TRDJ3; TRDD3 agrees at 8 bases. CDR1 GEAIGNYY and CDR2 EKD come from the germline V gene. This CDR3 is built from 19 residues. CDR3 sequence (DNA): TGTGCCTGTGACACTCCTGGGGGACAAAGCTCCTGGGACACCCGACAGGTGTTTTTC. Encoded protein: CACDTPGGQSSWDTRQVFF.

Notes on this clone: The mismatch at residue 12 between this DNA's translation and the TCRdb protein of a much larger clone likely reflects a read error; the protein shown is translated from the DNA. Within the sample, other DNA sequences also encode this same CDR3. The chain links TRDV1 to TRDJ1; maybe TRDD3 (5 bases). Germline CDR1 TSWWSYY, CDR2 QGS. This CDR3 has 17 residues. DNA of the CDR3: TGTGCCCTTGGGGAAGGAACAAGGAGCCCGTCCGCCGATAAACTCATCTTT. This encodes CALGEGTRSPSADKLIF.

Regarding this clone: The protein in TCRdb stems from a much larger clone and differs at residue 8 from this DNA's translation, likely a read error; here the protein is translated from the DNA. CDR3 residues: CALGEFIRSEPGGYFKVEPFPNVADKLIF. The CDR3 DNA is TGTGCTCTTGGGGAATTCATACGGTCCGAGCCTGGGGGATACTTCAAGGTCGAACCATTCCCTAATGTGGCCGATAAACTCATCTTT. The genes are TRDV1 and TRDJ1; TRDD3 agrees at 11 bases. The CDR3 runs to 29 residues. The V segment lost 2 bases and the J segment 3 bases; nucleotides outside the gene matches: 44. Germline V gene lookup returns CDR1 TSWWSYY and CDR2 QGS.

This clone has only a few counts. This probably arose from a read error, given a far larger clone one base away. This sample includes further DNA sequences coding for the same CDR3. This chain connects TRDV1 to TRDJ1; 9 bases map to TRDD3. CDR1 TSWWSYY and CDR2 QGS come from the germline V gene. CDR3 length: 20 amino acids. The CDR3 sequence is CALGERNQGDTLLDTDKLIF. CDR3 sequence (DNA): TGTGCTCTTGGGGAACGGAATCAGGGGGATACTCTCCTTGACACAGATAAACTCATCTTT.

With regard to this clone: The protein that TCRdb holds for this DNA derives from a much larger clone and differs from the translated DNA at residue 9, which likely indicates a read error; the protein shown here is translated from the DNA. The chain links TRDV1 to TRDJ1, with D perhaps TRDD2 (6 bases). This CDR3 is built from 21 residues. V lost 0 bases to trimming and J lost 0 bases, with 26 bases between them. Looked up from germline, CDR1 is TSWWSYY and CDR2 is QGS. The DNA for the CDR3 is TGTGCTCTTGGGGAACTACTATTCTCCTACGTTGTTCCGCAGTACACCGATAAACTCATCTTT. Translating it yields CALGELLFSYVVPQYTDKLIF.

This clone was counted a few times. The TCRdb protein, from a much larger clone, departs from this DNA's translation at residue 13, likely by read error; the protein shown derives from the DNA. V usage is TRDV3 and J usage is TRDJ1, with TRDD2 matching 7 bases. Germline V gene lookup returns CDR1 TVYSNPD and CDR2 GDNSRS (reference sequence). The length of the CDR3 is 14 residues. CDR3 DNA: TGTGCCTCCATTTTCCTACGTCCAGCCGATAAACTCACCTTT. Residues: CASIFLRPADKLTF.

To note about this clone: For this DNA, TCRdb reports the protein of a much larger clone, which diverges at residue 8, most likely from a read error; the protein presented here is translated directly from the DNA. The chain combines TRDV1 with TRDJ1; 8 positions match TRDD3. The J gene is absent in TCRdb and was assigned here via DNA matching to germline. CDR3 size: 18 residues. The V gene's germline CDR1 is TSWWSYY and CDR2 QGS. V lost 0 bases, J lost 0 bases, and 9 bases stayed unmatched. The DNA of the CDR3 is TGTGCTCTTGGGGAACTTTACCGGGGGATAAGGTACACCGATAAACTCATCTTT. Translating gives CALGELYRGIRYTDKLIF.

This clone showed up just a few times. This DNA's translation differs at residue 3 from TCRdb's protein, which comes from a much larger clone; a read error is likely, and the protein shown is translated from the DNA. This chain uses TRDV2 with TRDJ1; D is undetermined. The J gene was missing in TCRdb and was found by matching the end of the DNA to germline. This CDR3 has 16 residues. Per germline, CDR1 GEAIGNYY and CDR2 EKD. The CDR3 reads CAYDSRTTGGSDKLIF. The CDR3 nucleotides are TGTGCCTATGACTCCCGTACTACGGGCGGCTCCGATAAACTCATCTTT.

The table lists this clone with many counts. This likely stems from a read error, as it lies one base from a far larger clone. Other DNA sequences in the same sample also yield this CDR3. V usage is TRDV3 and J usage is TRDJ1; no definite D call. Germline V gives CDR1 TVYSNPD, CDR2 GDNSRS (reference sequence). This CDR3 has 15 residues. This CDR3 reads CASTGGRIRHDKLIF. The CDR3 nucleotides read TGTGCCAGTACGGGAGGGAGGATTAGACACGATAAGCTCATCTTT.

The chain joins TRDV1 to TRDJ1; TRDD3 agrees at 13 bases. TCRdb gives no J gene; it was assigned here by matching the DNA to germline. V dropped 0 bases and J dropped 0; count of bases not matched to a gene: 28. CDR1 TSWWSYY and CDR2 QGS come from the germline V gene. CDR3 size: 26 residues. The CDR3 reads CALGELRAPTGLNWGIRWAYTDKLIF. In DNA form, the CDR3 reads TGTGCTCTTGGGGAACTAAGAGCTCCTACAGGGTTGAACTGGGGGATACGCTGGGCCTACACCGATAAACTCATCTTT.

This clone turned up a few times. A far larger clone is one nucleotide away, so this likely arose from a read error. CDR3 region: CALGELICWGIRSHSDKLIF. CDR3 bases: TGTGCTCTTGGGGAGCTCATATGCTGGGGGATACGGAGCCACAGCGATAAACTCATCTTT. The chain employs TRDV1 and TRDJ1, with 12 bases identical to TRDD3. No J gene was available from TCRdb, and it was assigned here by a germline match of the DNA. The CDR3 loop spans 20 amino acids. V was pared by 3 bases and J by 4 bases, with 18 bases of the junction left unmatched. Germline assignment: CDR1 TSWWSYY and CDR2 QGS.

This clone was counted ten times or more. For this DNA, TCRdb reports the protein of a much larger clone, which diverges at residue 6, most likely from a read error; the protein presented here is translated directly from the DNA. The chain recombines TRDV1 with TRDJ1; no reliable D call. Germline V gene lookup returns CDR1 TSWWSYY and CDR2 QGS. The CDR3 has 12 amino acids. V lost 8 bases, J lost 5 bases, and 12 bases lay in between. The chain's CDR3 is CALFSPRDKLIF. CDR3 DNA: TGTGCTCTTTTTTCCCCCCGGGATAAACTCATCTTT.

This clone was detected ten times or more. Translating this DNA gives a protein that differs at residue 10 from the TCRdb one, which belongs to a much larger clone; a read error is likely, and the protein shown is this translation. The CDR3 loop is CALGEPPSDRLIF. As DNA, the CDR3 is TGTGCTCTTGGGGAACCCCCCAGCGATAGACTCATCTTT. The genes are TRDV1 and TRDJ1, with D unresolved. The CDR3 contains 13 residues. The germline CDR1 and CDR2 sequences are TSWWSYY and QGS.

This clone came up many times. The TCRdb protein comes from a much larger clone and disagrees with this DNA's translation at residue 12, likely due to a read error; the protein given here is derived from the DNA. The rearrangement joins TRDV1 to TRDJ1; D may be TRDD2 or TRDD3 (5 bases each). Per the germline V gene, CDR1 is TSWWSYY and CDR2 is QGS. With 1 base removed from V and 8 bases from J, the gap between germline ends came to 23 bases. The CDR3 has 17 amino acids. The CDR3 loop is CALGEPPTIRGDGKLIF. CDR3 sequence (DNA): TGTGCTCTTGGGGAACCGCCTACGATTAGGGGAGACGGGAAACTCATCTTT.

This clone was picked up a small number of times. This chain links TRDV1 with TRDJ1, with TRDD3 matching over 9 bases. TCRdb supplies no J gene; here it was assigned by aligning the nucleotide sequence to germline. CDR3 length: 22 residues. CDR1 is TSWWSYY and CDR2 is QGS in the germline V gene. The ends lost 2 bases at V and 0 bases at J; junction bases unmatched: 22. The chain's CDR3 is CALGENRNYIRGWGIYTDKLIF. CDR3 DNA: TGTGCTCTTGGGGAAAACCGGAACTACATCAGGGGGTGGGGGATATACACCGATAAACTCATCTTT.

This clone was detected many times. A read error likely explains why the TCRdb protein, taken from a much larger clone, differs from this DNA's translation at residue 14; the protein shown is translated from the DNA. This chain links TRDV2 with TRDJ3; 11 bases match TRDD3. The J gene was missing in TCRdb and was found by matching the end of the DNA to germline. V was pared by 4 bases and J by 2 bases, with 18 bases of the junction left unmatched. CDR1 and CDR2 (germline): GEAIGNYY, EKD. The CDR3 consists of 22 residues. The CDR3 DNA is TGTGCCTGTGATGCAGTACTGGGGGATATTTTGCTCGACCCCTGGGACACCCGACAGATGTTTTTC. Translated, it gives CACDAVLGDILLDPWDTRQMFF.

This clone was counted at least ten times. TCRdb's entry gives the protein of a much larger clone, which mismatches this DNA's translation at residue 12, likely from a read error; the protein reported here is translated from the DNA. This sequence joins TRDV1 and TRDJ1; TRDD3 agrees at 12 bases. The CDR3 contains 23 residues. Germline V gene sequence: CDR1 TSWWSYY, CDR2 QGS. Losses at the gene ends were 3 bases for V and 1 base for J; bases not matched to a gene: 24. This CDR3 is CALGDRGRPWSMLGDTSTDKLIF. For the CDR3, the DNA is TGTGCTCTTGGGGACCGGGGGCGACCTTGGAGCATGCTGGGGGATACGTCCACCGATAAACTCATCTTT.

In the case of this clone: TCRdb pairs this DNA with a much larger clone's protein that differs at residue 20, likely a read error; the protein shown was translated from the DNA. The chain links TRAV38-2/DV8 to TRDJ1, with a possible D match to TRDD2 (6 bases). The CDR3 totals 21 residues. The germline V gene encodes CDR1 TSESDYY and CDR2 QEAYKQQN. CDR3 sequence (DNA): TGTGCTTATAGGGGCCCTCCTACTTCTAGGGGTAAATCGAGTGTGGAAGATAAACTCACCTTT. This encodes CAYRGPPTSRGKSSVEDKLTF.